The rows below give T cell receptor beta chains drawn from one sample of a study of T cells in Graves' hyperthyroidism and ophthalmopathy. TCRdb re-analysed the multiplex PCR reads in MiXCR, keeping a single row per CDR3 protein. The sample comprises approximately 430,000 distinct CDR3 sequences, around 14% of which are singletons, and 7.7% rests with the top ten. The sample taken for sequencing was blood. These receptors came from a woman under 30 with Graves' hyperthyroidism. CDR3s leave out the opening cysteine and the closing phenylalanine or tryptophan.

CDR3 protein | V gene
ASSLSSGIEETQY | TRBV5-1
AISESTGDNEKLF | TRBV10-3
ASSSGRGQGTYEQY | TRBV11-3
ASRRQGLNNSPLH | TRBV6-1
SASQQQNTEAF | TRBV20-1
SGPTVNTEAF | TRBV20-1
ASSLTSAILYEQY | TRBV5-1
AWSRQLDMYGYT | TRBV30
ASSIAGGPSYEQY | TRBV19
SARKAGGLREQY | TRBV20-1
ASSPAGTGEKLF | TRBV9
ATSREPRDRVYEQY | TRBV15
ASIAYGGTDTQY | TRBV5-6
ASSEVTFLSEQF | TRBV6-1
ASSYSYSGLTDYEQY | TRBV6-2/TRBV6-3
AWTGTQAGYT | TRBV30
ATSRAKLAGGPDTQY | TRBV15
ASTWGGQFTDTQY | TRBV27
ASSFASGPFSPLH | TRBV28
ASRRTETGNTEAF | TRBV7-3
ASSMDRGLYEQY | TRBV6-1
AIRDTQGTYTDTQY | TRBV10-3
ASSLMGYGSGEQY | TRBV28
ASSVGTGQGETQY | TRBV9
ASSLSDPSYEQY | TRBV27
ASNLASTDTQY | TRBV11-2
SAPGPPGDSYEQY | TRBV20-1
STTGTGGPEAF | TRBV20-1
ASSQDLSGPSRTGELF | TRBV3-1
ASSVWQGERTYNSPLH | TRBV27
ASGLARTANQPQH | TRBV12-5
ASSQTTSGGHTDTQY | TRBV12-3/TRBV12-4
ASFRGRANYGYT | TRBV2
ASSPPQGAGYT | TRBV18
SVPWGANYEQY | TRBV20-1
ASSSRQGTEQF | TRBV7-2
SVTGTAGLETQY | TRBV29-1
ASSQDATGVYGYT | TRBV4-2
ASNPAGGYQETQY | TRBV5-1
ASSQDWGGGYT | TRBV4-1
ASGEDPRIEQY | TRBV11-2
ATSVGLDQPQH | TRBV24-1
ASIGQGPGEQY | TRBV28
ASSEGTGGTNEKLF | TRBV2
ASSLEAGGFSPLH | TRBV7-9
AISFLSGTSALKGHEQF | TRBV10-3
ASSFGGPVTEAF | TRBV12-3/TRBV12-4
SASPWTSGSSNEQF | TRBV20-1
ASSVLRDNYGYT | TRBV2
ATGLAGGTDTQY | TRBV6-2/TRBV6-3